The sequence of this T cell receptor (beta chain) was determined in a study of T-cell reconstitution after alpha-beta-depleted transplantation in children. This clonotype was seen a handful of times. Trimming shortened V by 0 bases and J by 8 bases, and 10 bases separated the two germline ends. This CDR3 is built from 13 residues. TCRbeta library construction was performed incorporating unique molecular identifiers. Each CDR3 protein gets one entry after TCRdb re-called the PCR reads with MiXCR. This table has 350,000 to 450,000 distinct CDR3 sequences, roughly 22% appearing once. The receptor's source is a human donor who donated a stem cell graft to a child with acute myeloid leukemia. This specimen consisted of PBMCs from the stem cell graft donor, obtained from the stem cell graft. This chain uses TRBV12-3 or TRBV12-4 with TRBJ1-2; possibly TRBD1 for D (5 bases). Here the CDR3 DNA reads TGTGCCAGCAGTTTAGCGCAGGGTCAAGGCTACACCTTC. Amino acid sequence: CASSLAQGQGYTF.